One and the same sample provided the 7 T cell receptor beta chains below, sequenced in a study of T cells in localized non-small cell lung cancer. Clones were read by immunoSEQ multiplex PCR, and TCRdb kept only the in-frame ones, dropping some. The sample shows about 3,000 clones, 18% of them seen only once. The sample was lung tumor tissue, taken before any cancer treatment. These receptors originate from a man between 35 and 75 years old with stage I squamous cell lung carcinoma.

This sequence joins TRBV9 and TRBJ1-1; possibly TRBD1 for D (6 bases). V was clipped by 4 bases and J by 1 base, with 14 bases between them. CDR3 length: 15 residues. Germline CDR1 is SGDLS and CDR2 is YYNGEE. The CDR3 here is CASSPRQATNTEAFF. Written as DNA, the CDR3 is TGTGCCAGCAGCCCAAGACAGGCAACGAACACTGAAGCTTTCTTT.

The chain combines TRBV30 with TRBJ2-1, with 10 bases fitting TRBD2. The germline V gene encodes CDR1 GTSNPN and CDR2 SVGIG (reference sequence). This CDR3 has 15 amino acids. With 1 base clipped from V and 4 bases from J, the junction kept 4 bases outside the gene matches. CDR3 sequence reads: CAWSGPSGSYNEQFF. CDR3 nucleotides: TGTGCCTGGAGTGGGCCTAGCGGGAGTTACAATGAGCAGTTCTTC.

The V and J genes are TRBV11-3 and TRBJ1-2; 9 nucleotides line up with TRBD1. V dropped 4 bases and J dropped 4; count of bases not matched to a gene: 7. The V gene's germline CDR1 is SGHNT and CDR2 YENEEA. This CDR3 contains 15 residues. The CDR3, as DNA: TGTGCCAGCAGCTCCCCGGGACAGGGCATCTATGGCTACACCTTC. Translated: CASSSPGQGIYGYTF.

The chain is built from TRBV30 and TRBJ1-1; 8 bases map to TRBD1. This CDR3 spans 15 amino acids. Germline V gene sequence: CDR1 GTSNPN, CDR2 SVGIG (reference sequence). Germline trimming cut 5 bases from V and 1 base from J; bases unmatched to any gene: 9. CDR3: CAWGVRGTGNTEAFF. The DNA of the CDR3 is TGTGCCTGGGGGGTCAGGGGGACAGGGAACACTGAAGCTTTCTTT. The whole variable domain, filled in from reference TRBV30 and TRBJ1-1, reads SQTIHQWPATLVQPVGSPLSLECTVEGTSNPNLYWYRQAAGRGLQLLFYSVGIGQISSEVPQNLSASRPQDRQFILSSKKLLLSDSGFYLCAWGVRGTGNTEAFFGQGTRLTVV.

CDR3 nucleotides: TGTGCCAGCAGTTCCGGGACTCGGGACTATGGCTACACCTTC. Translated, it gives CASSSGTRDYGYTF. The chain combines TRBV28 with TRBJ1-2; weak D call: TRBD1 (5 bases). CDR3 size: 14 residues. Germline assignment: CDR1 MDHEN and CDR2 SYDVKM. V gave up 4 bases and J gave up 3 bases, with 12 bases separating them.

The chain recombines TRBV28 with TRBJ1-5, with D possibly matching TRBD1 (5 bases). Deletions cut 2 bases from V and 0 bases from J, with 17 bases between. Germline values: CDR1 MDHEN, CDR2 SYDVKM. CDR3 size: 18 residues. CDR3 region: CASSLNTGRGGSNQPQHF. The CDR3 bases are TGTGCCAGCAGTTTAAATACTGGGCGGGGGGGTAGCAATCAGCCCCAGCATTTT.

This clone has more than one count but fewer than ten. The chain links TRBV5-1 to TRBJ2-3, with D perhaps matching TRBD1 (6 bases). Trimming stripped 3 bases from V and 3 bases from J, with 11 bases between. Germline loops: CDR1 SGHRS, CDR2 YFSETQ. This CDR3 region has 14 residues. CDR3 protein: CASSSGGPTDTQYF. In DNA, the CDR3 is TGCGCCAGCAGCTCTGGGGGCCCTACAGATACGCAGTATTTT.